This TCR beta chain derives from a study of long-term antiretroviral therapy in people with HIV. Between the trimmed V and J ends, which lost 6 bases and 2 bases, there was a span of 9 bases. There are 13 residues in the CDR3. Germline V gene data show CDR1 as MNHEY and CDR2 as SVGAGI. Sequencing relied on immunoSEQ assay v3.0, run at survey level. Profiled with immunoSEQ multiplex PCR; TCRdb holds only in-frame clones, not every one. The sample consists of 23,000 or so clones, roughly 84% of them appearing once. Overall study findings and caveats: The range of CDR3 lengths in HIV repertoires proved narrower than that found in controls.

With regard to this clone: What it binds is unknown.

Specimen: unsorted PBMCs, collected 0.1 years before starting antiretroviral therapy. This chain links TRBV6-5 with TRBJ2-3; TRBD1 might be the D (5 bases). The source is a man younger than 35 with HIV. The CDR3 loop is CASRRQTTDTQYF. The CDR3 DNA follows: TGTGCCAGCAGAAGACAGACCACAGATACGCAGTATTTT.